This entry lists 8 T cell receptor beta chains sequenced from one sample in a study of CXCR3-negative and CXCR3-positive naive CD8 T cells. Findings and limits, study-wide: Hydrophobicity of TRB CDR3s was greater in CXCR3-positive naive cells than in CXCR3-negative naive cells.

Each TRB cDNA library was prepared by 5' RACE (with UMI labels). TCRdb reprocessed the 5' RACE reads; each CDR3 protein has one entry and no DNA is given. Its listing shows about 50,000 distinct CDR3 sequences. Their recognized antigens are unknown. Sequenced: naive CXCR3+ CD8+ T cells from blood. Subset denoted: CD45RO-CCR7+CD27+CD95- naive CD8+ T cells expressing CXCR3 (TNR3+). The receptors were gathered from a human donor in good health. Some clones in this sample may be carry-over from other donors' samples.

The CDR3 spells CASSYGGGGAFF. The chain employs TRBV6-5 and TRBJ1-1; the TCRdb D gene call, TRBD1, has no DNA to confirm it. The germline V gene has CDR1 MNHEY and CDR2 SVGAGI. The CDR3 is made up of 12 amino acids.

V usage is TRBV27 and J usage is TRBJ2-5. The CDR3 sequence is 13 residues long. Germline loops: CDR1 MNHEY, CDR2 SMNVEV (reference sequence). The CDR3 is CASSLNSQETQYF.

The chain couples TRBV7-2 to TRBJ2-7; TCRdb calls TRBD1, which cannot be checked without DNA. This CDR3 has 14 amino acids. Germline V gene lookup returns CDR1 SGHTA and CDR2 FQGNSA. The CDR3 loop is CASSLYRVGYEQYF.

The gene calls are TRBV5-1 and TRBJ2-1; the D gene TCRdb calls, TRBD2, cannot be checked with no DNA. Germline CDR1 is SGHRS and CDR2 is YFSETQ. The CDR3 totals 17 residues. Here the CDR3 reads CASSRTSGESSYNEQFF.

This chain uses TRBV12-3 or TRBV12-4 with TRBJ1-6; TCRdb's assignment of TRBD1 cannot be checked, as there is no DNA. The CDR3 totals 15 residues. The CDR3 reads CASSFQGSFDSPLHF.

The genes are TRBV9 and TRBJ2-7. This CDR3 comprises 15 residues. CDR1 and CDR2 from the germline V gene are SGDLS and YYNGEE. CDR3 protein: CASSVVLQNPDEQYF.

The V call is TRBV20-1, the J call TRBJ2-7; the TRBD1 assignment by TCRdb is unverifiable without DNA. This CDR3 region has 17 residues. Looked up from germline, CDR1 is DFQATT and CDR2 is SNEGSKA (reference sequence). This CDR3 is CSARVFPQGIHSYEQYF.

The rearrangement uses TRBV6-6 and TRBJ1-5. This CDR3 is built from 16 residues. The germline V gene has CDR1 MNHNY and CDR2 SVGAGI (reference sequence). The CDR3 here is CASSYHWTVSNQPQHF.